This TCR beta chain originates from a study of CD8+ T cells in alopecia areata. Overall study context: It was 6 to 18 months of tofacitinib, and then there were 6 months off drug.

A note on this clone: The antigen is undetermined.

Described treatment: oral pan-JAK inhibitor, 5-10 mg twice daily. PBMCs were stained for CD3, CD4 and CD8, and CD4+ and CD8+ T cells were sorted. Findings and caveats of the study: Numerous expanded lesional clones remained in scalp and blood during tofacitinib. Higher clonality was seen in lesional scalp than in normal scalp, especially in alopecia totalis/universalis.

CDR1 SGHRS and CDR2 YFSETQ come from the germline V gene. The CDR3 is 19 residues long. The V segment lost 2 bases and the J segment 1 base; nucleotides outside the gene matches: 10. cDNA reverse transcribed from extracted RNA served as the sequencing template. The repertoire was sequenced with immunoSEQ multiplex PCR; TCRdb's copy has only in-frame clones and lacks some. The sample has some 170,000 clones; around 58% are singletons. Material: CD4+ T cells sorted from blood, obtained at approximately week 60, from a patient treated with tofacitinib. This clonotype originated in a human donor with alopecia areata. The chain employs TRBV5-1 and TRBJ2-6; 9 nucleotides match TRBD1. This chain's CDR3 is CASSFLSQGATSGANVLTF. CDR3 nucleotide sequence: TGCGCCAGCAGCTTCTTGTCACAGGGGGCAACTTCTGGGGCCAACGTCCTGACTTTC.